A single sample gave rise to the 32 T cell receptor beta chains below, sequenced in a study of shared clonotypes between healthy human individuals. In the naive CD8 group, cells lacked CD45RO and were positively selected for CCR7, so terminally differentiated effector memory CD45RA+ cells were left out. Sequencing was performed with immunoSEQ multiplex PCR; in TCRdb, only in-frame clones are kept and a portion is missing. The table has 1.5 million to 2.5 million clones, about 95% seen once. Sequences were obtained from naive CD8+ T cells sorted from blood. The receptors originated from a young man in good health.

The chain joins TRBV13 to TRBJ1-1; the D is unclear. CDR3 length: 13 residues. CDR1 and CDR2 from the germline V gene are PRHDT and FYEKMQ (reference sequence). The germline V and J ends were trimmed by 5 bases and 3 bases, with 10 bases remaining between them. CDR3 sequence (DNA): TGTGCCAGCAGCACCGGGAGGGACACTGAAGCTTTCTTT. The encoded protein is CASSTGRDTEAFF.

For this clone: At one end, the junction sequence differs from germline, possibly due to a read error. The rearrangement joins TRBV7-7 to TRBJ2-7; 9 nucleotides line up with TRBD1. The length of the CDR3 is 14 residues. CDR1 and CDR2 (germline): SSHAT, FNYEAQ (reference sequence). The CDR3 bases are TGTGCTAGCAGCTTAGGACAGGGGAACTACGAGCAGTACTTC. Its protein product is CASSLGQGNYEQYF.

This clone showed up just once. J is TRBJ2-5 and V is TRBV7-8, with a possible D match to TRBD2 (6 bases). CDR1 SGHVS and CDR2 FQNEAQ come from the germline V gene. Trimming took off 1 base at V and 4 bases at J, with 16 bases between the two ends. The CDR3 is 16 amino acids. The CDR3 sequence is CASSLGVAAKGETQYF. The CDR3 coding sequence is TGTGCCAGCAGCTTAGGGGTAGCGGCGAAAGGAGAGACCCAGTACTTC.

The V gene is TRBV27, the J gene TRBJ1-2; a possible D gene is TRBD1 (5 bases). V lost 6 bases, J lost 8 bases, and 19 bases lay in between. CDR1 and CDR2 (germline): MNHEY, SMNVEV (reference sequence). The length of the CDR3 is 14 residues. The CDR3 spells CASSSMWGEYGYTF. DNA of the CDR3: TGTGCCAGCAGCTCTATGTGGGGGGAATACGGCTACACCTTC.

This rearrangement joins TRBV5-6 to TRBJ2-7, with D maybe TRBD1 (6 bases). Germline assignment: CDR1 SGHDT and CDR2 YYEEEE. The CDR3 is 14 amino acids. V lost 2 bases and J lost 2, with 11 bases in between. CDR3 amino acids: CASSFRTVTYEQYF. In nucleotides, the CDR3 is TGTGCCAGCAGCTTCAGGACAGTGACCTACGAGCAGTACTTC.

CDR3 in DNA: TGTGCCAGCAGCCCACTGGGGGTTACCTACGAGCAGTACTTC. Residues: CASSPLGVTYEQYF. The chain uses TRBV7-9 and TRBJ2-7; D could derive from TRBD1 or TRBD2 (5 bases each). CDR1 is SEHNR and CDR2 is FQNEAQ in the germline V gene (reference sequence). The CDR3 contains 14 residues. V was clipped by 5 bases and J by 2 bases, with 13 bases between them.

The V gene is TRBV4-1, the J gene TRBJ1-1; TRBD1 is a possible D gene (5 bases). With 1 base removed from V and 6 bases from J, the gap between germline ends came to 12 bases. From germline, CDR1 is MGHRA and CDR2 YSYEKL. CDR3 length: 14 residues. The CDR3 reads CASSQVRGDAEAFF. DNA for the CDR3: TGCGCCAGCAGCCAAGTGAGGGGAGACGCTGAAGCTTTCTTT.

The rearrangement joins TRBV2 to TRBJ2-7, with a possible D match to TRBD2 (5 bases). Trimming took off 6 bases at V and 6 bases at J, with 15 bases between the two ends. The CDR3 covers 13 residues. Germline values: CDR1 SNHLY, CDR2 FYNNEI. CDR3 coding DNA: TGTGCCAGCAGAAGGGAGTCGGGTAGCGAGCAGTACTTC. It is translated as CASRRESGSEQYF.

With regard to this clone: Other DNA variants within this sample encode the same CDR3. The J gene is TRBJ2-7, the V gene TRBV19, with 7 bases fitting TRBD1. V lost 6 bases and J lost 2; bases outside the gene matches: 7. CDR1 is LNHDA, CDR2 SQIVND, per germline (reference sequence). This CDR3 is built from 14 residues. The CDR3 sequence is CASSLDRETYEQYF. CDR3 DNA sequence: TGTGCCAGTAGCCTCGACAGGGAGACCTACGAGCAGTACTTC.

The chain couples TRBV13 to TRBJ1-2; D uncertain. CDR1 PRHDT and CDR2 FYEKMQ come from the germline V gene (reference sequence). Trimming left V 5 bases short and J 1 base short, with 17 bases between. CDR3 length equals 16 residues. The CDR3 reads CASSASPPDDNYGYTF. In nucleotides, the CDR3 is TGTGCCAGCAGCGCCAGCCCTCCGGACGATAACTATGGCTACACCTTC.

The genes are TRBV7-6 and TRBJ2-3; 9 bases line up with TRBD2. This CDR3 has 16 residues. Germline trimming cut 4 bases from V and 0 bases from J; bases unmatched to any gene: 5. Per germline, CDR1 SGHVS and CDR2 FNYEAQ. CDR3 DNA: TGTGCCAGCAGCTCCCTCACTAGCGGGAGCACAGATACGCAGTATTTT. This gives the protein CASSSLTSGSTDTQYF.

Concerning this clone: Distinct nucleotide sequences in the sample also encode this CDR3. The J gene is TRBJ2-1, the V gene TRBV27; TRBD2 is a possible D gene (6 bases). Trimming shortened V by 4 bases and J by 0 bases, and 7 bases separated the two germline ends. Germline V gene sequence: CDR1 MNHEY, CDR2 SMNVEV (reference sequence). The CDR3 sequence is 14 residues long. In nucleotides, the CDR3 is TGTGCCAGCAGTTACGGGGGCTCCTACAATGAGCAGTTCTTC. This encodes CASSYGGSYNEQFF.

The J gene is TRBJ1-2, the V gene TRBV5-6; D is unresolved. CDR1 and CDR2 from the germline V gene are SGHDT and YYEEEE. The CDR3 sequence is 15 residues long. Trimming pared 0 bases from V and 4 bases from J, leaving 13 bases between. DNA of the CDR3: TGTGCCAGCAGCTTGGCCGATCTTCAGGTCTATGGCTACACCTTC. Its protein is CASSLADLQVYGYTF.

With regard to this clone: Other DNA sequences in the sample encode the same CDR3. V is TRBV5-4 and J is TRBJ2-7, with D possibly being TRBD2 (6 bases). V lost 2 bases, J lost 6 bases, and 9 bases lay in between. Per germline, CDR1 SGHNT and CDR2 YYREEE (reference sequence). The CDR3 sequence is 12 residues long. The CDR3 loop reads CASSFGGGEQYF. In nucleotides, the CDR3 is TGTGCCAGCAGCTTCGGGGGTGGCGAGCAGTACTTC.

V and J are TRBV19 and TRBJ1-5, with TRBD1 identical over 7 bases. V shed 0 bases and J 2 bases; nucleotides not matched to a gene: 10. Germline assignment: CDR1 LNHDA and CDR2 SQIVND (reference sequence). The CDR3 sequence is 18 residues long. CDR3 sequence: CASSIDRDSQWGNQPQHF. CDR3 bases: TGTGCCAGTAGTATAGATAGGGACAGCCAATGGGGCAATCAGCCCCAGCATTTT.

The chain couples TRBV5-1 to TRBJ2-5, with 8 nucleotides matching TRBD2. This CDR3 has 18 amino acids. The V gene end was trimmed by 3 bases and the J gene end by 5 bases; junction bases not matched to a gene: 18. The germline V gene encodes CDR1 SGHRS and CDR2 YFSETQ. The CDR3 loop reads CASSSILFPGGPGETQYF. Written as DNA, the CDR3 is TGCGCCAGCAGCTCGATCCTATTCCCGGGAGGGCCTGGGGAGACCCAGTACTTC.

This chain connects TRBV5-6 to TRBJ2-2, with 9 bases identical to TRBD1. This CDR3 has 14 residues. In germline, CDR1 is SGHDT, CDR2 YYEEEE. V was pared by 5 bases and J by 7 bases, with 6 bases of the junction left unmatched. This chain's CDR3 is CASSWDRVSGELFF. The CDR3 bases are TGTGCCAGCAGTTGGGACAGGGTTAGCGGGGAGCTGTTTTTT.

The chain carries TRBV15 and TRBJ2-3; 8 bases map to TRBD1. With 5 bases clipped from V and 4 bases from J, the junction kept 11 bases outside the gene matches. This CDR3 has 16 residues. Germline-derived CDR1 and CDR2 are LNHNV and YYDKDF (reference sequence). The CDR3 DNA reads TGTGCCACCAGCCACCCTGACAGGGGTGGCCCAGATACGCAGTATTTT. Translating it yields CATSHPDRGGPDTQYF. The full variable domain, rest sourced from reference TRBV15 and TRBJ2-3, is DAMVIQNPRYQVTQFGKPVTLSCSQTLNHNVMYWYQQKSSQAPKLLFHYYDKDFNNEADTPDNFQSRRPNTSFCFLDIRSPGLGDTAMYLCATSHPDRGGPDTQYFGPGTRLTVL.

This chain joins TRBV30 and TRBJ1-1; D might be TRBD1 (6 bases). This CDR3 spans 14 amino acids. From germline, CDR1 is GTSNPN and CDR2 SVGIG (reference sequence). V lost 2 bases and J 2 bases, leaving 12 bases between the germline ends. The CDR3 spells CAWSWGGVNTEAFF. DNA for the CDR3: TGTGCCTGGAGTTGGGGGGGCGTAAACACTGAAGCTTTCTTT.

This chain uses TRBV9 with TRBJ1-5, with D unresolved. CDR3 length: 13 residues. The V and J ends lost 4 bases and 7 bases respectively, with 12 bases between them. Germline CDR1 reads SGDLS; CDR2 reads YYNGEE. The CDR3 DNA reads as TGTGCCAGCAGCCCCGGAGGTGGACAGCCCCAGCATTTT. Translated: CASSPGGGQPQHF.

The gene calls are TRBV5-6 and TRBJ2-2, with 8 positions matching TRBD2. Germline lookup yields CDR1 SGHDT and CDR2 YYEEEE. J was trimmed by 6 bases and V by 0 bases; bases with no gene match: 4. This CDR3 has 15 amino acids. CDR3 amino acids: CASSLDGGAPGELFF. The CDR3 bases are TGTGCCAGCAGCTTGGACGGGGGGGCCCCCGGGGAGCTGTTTTTT.

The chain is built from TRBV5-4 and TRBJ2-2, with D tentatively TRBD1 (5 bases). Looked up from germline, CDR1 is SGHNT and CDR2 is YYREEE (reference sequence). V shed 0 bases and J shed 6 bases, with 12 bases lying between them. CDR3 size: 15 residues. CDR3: CASSLEGAVAGELFF. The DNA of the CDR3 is TGTGCCAGCAGCTTGGAAGGGGCCGTCGCCGGGGAGCTGTTTTTT. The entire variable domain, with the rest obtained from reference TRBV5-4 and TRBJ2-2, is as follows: ETGVTQSPTHLIKTRGQQVTLRCSSQSGHNTVSWYQQALGQGPQFIFQYYREEENGRGNFPPRFSGLQFPNYSSELNVNALELDDSALYLCASSLEGAVAGELFFGEGSRLTVL.

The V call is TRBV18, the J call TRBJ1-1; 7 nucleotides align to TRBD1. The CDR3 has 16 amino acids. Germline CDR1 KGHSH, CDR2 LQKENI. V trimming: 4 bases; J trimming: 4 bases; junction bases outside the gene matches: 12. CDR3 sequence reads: CASSQGDSWQGTEAFF. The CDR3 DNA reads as TGTGCCAGCTCACAGGGGGACAGCTGGCAGGGCACTGAAGCTTTCTTT.

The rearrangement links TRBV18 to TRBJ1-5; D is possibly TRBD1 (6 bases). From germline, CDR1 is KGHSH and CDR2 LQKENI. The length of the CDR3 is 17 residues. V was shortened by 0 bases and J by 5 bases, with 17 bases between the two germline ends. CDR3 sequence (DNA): TGTGCCAGCTCACCACCGCTCCAACAGGGATTTTATCAGCCCCAGCATTTT. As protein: CASSPPLQQGFYQPQHF.

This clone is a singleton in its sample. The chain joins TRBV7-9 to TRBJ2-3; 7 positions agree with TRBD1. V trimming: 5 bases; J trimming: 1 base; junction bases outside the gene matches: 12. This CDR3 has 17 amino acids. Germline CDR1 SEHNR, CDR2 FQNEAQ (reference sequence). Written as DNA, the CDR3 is TGTGCCAGCAGCCAGCAAATGGGGCAGGGGGGCACAGATACGCAGTATTTT. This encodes CASSQQMGQGGTDTQYF.

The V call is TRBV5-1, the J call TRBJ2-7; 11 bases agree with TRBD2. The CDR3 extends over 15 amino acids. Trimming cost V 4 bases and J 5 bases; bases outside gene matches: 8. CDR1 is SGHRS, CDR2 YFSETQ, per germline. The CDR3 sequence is CASSTGTSGNNEQYF. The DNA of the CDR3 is TGCGCCAGCAGCACTGGGACTAGCGGTAATAACGAGCAGTACTTC.

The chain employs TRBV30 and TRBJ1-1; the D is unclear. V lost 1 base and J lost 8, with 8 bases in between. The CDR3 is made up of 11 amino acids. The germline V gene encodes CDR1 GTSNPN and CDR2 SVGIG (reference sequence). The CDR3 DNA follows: TGTGCCTGGAGTGAGGAGTTGGAAGCTTTCTTT. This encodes CAWSEELEAFF.

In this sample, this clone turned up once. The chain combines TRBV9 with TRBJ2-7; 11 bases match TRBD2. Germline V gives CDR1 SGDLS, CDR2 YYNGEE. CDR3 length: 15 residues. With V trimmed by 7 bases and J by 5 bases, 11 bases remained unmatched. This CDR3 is CASGLLAGVQDEQYF. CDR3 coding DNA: TGTGCCAGCGGGTTACTAGCGGGGGTGCAGGACGAGCAGTACTTC.

CDR3 region: CASSLVGLPDRFLYETQYF. The CDR3 DNA is TGTGCCAGCAGCTTAGTCGGGCTACCGGACAGGTTTCTTTATGAGACCCAGTACTTC. The V call is TRBV7-8, the J call TRBJ2-5, with 7 bases fitting TRBD1. The ends lost 1 base at V and 5 bases at J; junction bases unmatched: 19. This CDR3 has 19 residues. Per the germline V gene, CDR1 is SGHVS and CDR2 is FQNEAQ.

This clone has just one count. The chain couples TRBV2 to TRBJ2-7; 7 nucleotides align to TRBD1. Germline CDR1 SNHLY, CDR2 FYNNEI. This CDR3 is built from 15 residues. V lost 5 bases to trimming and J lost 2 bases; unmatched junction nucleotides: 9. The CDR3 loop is CASSPRDSAAYEQYF. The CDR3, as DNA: TGTGCCAGCAGTCCCCGGGACAGCGCCGCCTACGAGCAGTACTTC.

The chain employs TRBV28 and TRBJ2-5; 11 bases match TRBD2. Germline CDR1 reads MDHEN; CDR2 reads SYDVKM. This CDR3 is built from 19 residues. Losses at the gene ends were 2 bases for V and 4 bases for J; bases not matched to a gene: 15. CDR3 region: CASSLPITSGGFGAETQYF. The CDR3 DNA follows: TGTGCCAGCAGTTTACCGATTACTAGCGGGGGATTCGGGGCAGAGACCCAGTACTTC. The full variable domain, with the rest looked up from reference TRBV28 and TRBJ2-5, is DVKVTQSSRYLVKRTGEKVFLECVQDMDHENMFWYRQDPGLGLRLIYFSYDVKMKEKGDIPEGYSVSREKKERFSLILESASTNQTSMYLCASSLPITSGGFGAETQYFGPGTRLLVL.

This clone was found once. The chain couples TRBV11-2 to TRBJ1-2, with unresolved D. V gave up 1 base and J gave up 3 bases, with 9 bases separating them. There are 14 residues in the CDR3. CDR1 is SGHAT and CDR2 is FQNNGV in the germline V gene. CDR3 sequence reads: CASSLGHRDYGYTF. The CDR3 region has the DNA TGTGCCAGCAGCTTAGGCCACCGAGACTATGGCTACACCTTC.